This T cell receptor beta chain was sequenced during a study of shared clonotypes between healthy human individuals (TCRdb year 2020). For context, the study as a whole: The cohort included three men and two women between 18 and 49 years of age. For each donor, CD4 naive and CD4 memory were each given three plates, CD8 naive was given two plates, and CD8 memory was given one plate. The study deeply sequenced blood TCR repertoires of about 5 healthy adults to estimate repertoire size and the extent of clonotype sharing between individuals. To increase sequencing depth and limit assay-specific biases, TCR repertoire library preparation and sequencing were carried out by different laboratories using diverse techniques. Between about 0.9 and 9 billion PBMCs per donor were obtained by leukapheresis. Broad study findings and their caveats: Even with the large sequencing depth, rarefaction of the sorted-subset datasets indicated that sequencing was incomplete. Estimated clonotype richness was generally larger for naive than for memory subsets. Sampling was restricted to blood, and TCR repertoires in tissues likely differ from the TCR repertoires found in blood. Compared with non-shared clonotypes, the clonotypes found in all four sorted-subset donors had higher generation probabilities. The small number of donors limited the genetic and exposure-history diversity represented. Roughly 5% of naive CD4, roughly 3.5% of naive CD8, 2.3% of memory CD4, and around 0.42% of memory CD8 clonotypes were shared across a few donors. Pairwise subsampling led to the expectation that sequencing depth would affect the degree of clonotype sharing among donors.

The donors were healthy, HIV-negative adults with no recently reported acute infections or vaccinations. Every donor was a Caucasian adult residing in Nashville, Tennessee, USA. The CD8 memory samples were a combination of magnetically selected CD45RO+ cells and CCR7-negative CD45RA+ effector memory (TemRA) cells. After blood collection by leukapheresis, PBMCs were isolated using Ficoll-Histopaque density gradient centrifugation and then cryopreserved in the vapor phase of liquid nitrogen. Purity and quantity of every magnetically sorted T cell population were checked by analytical flow cytometry. Genomic DNA was isolated from each sorted fraction and quantified by UV absorbance on a Nanodrop 2000c. Relative to germline, V is 3 bases shorter and J is 1 base shorter, with 15 bases between their ends. CDR1 and CDR2, looked up from the germline V gene (reference sequence), are LNHDA and SQIVND. The CDR3 has 16 amino acids, counting the end cysteine and phenylalanine. Left in the record is the CDR3 DNA by itself, 48 bases read in frame from the first base.

Using the deep immunoSEQ assay, multiplex PCR amplified TCR CDR3 regions from genomic DNA. For each cell subset, the extracted genomic DNA was distributed evenly across all wells of several immunoSEQ 96-well plates, and each plate served as one replicate. For sorted subsets, about 210 ng of genomic DNA, equivalent to roughly 30,000 T cell genomes, went into each replicate PCR. The purified libraries were quantified using a Qubit 3.0 fluorometer, sized with a Bioanalyzer 2100, and then quantified again using the KAPA Library Quantification kit. Every immunoSEQ 96-well plate was sequenced on a dedicated single-read 150-cycle Illumina NextSeq 550 flow cell. The study's own analysis went as follows. Because only junctional sequences without quality scores were contained in the immunoSEQ output, filtering matching that applied to full-length reads could not be performed. Sequences were annotated with PyIR, a Python wrapper for IgBLAST v1.9, and V/J genes and CDR3 were assigned using IMGT germline references. Reads with weak V/J assignments (E-value above 1e-6), missing CDR3, stop codons, out-of-frame junctions, or ambiguous translated residues were removed. V3J clonotypes were defined as sequences sharing an identical inferred V gene, J gene, and CDR3 amino acid sequence. The percentage overlap between two repertoires was calculated by dividing the number of shared unique clonotypes by the size of the smaller repertoire. Three approaches were used to assess repertoire richness: RTK rarefaction, the Chao1 estimator, and Recon v2.1 estimates of unobserved clonotypes. Generation probabilities for all TCRbeta clonotypes obtained by the gDNA method from several donors were computed using OLGA. TCRdb mirrors the immuneACCESS table, restricted to in-frame sequences. Some clones are absent from its copies; in checked studies, under half trace to an unresolved V gene, and the reason for the others is unknown. V, J and clone size reflect that table, while D and trimming were determined from the DNA. In this sample the table shows some 700,000 clones, 90% of which occur a single time. The ten largest clones take up about 34% of the sample.

This clone was seen only a few times. Its recognized antigen is unknown. No base qualities exist here, and no much larger clone lies one base off it. The rearranged segments are TRBV19 and TRBJ1-1; confidence is insufficient to name the D gene. This clonotype was sampled from a man younger than 30 in good health. Some clones in this sample may be carry-over from other donors' samples. Sequencing used memory CD8+ T cells from PBMCs. In the paper's terms, the cell subset or site label means: CD45RO+ cells pooled with CCR7-negative TemRA cells. The DNA sequence is given as TGTGCCAGTAGTATGGGTCGCGGACCCCCGAACACTGAAGCTTTCTTT. This codes for CASSMGRGPPNTEAFF.